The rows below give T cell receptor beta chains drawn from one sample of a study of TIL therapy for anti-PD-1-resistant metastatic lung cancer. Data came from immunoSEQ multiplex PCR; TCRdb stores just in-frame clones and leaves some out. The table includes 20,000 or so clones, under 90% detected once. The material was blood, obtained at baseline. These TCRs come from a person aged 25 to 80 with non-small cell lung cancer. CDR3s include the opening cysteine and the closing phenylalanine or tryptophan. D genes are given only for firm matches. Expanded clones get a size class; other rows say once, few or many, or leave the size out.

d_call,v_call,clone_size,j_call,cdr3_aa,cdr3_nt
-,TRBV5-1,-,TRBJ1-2,CASSLVAGSGGYTF,TGCGCCAGCAGCTTGGTCGCAGGGTCGGGAGGCTACACCTTC
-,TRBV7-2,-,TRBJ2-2,CASSLGYRANTGELFF,TGTGCCAGCAGCTTAGGGTACAGAGCGAACACCGGGGAGCTGTTTTTT
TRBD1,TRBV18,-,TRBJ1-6,CASSSGQGVYSPLHF,TGTGCCAGCTCCTCGGGACAGGGAGTTTATTCACCCCTCCACTTT
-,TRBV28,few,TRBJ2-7,CASSFSYEQYF,TGTGCCAGCAGTTTTAGCTACGAGCAGTACTTC
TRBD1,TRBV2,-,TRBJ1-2,CASSDAGQGLQVGYGYTF,TGTGCCAGCAGTGATGCGGGACAGGGGCTGCAAGTAGGCTATGGCTACACCTTC
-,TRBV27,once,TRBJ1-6,CASGRYNSPLHF,TGTGCCAGCGGCAGATATAATTCACCCCTCCACTTT
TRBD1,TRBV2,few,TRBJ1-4,CASSGDSRNEKLFF,TGTGCCAGCAGTGGGGACAGCCGTAATGAAAAACTGTTTTTT
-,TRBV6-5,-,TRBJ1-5,CASSYDRNQPQHF,TGTGCCAGCAGTTACGACAGGAATCAGCCCCAGCATTTT
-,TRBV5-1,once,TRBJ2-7,CASSLGDIPSYEQYF,TGCGCCAGCAGCCTCGGGGACATACCCTCCTACGAGCAGTACTTC
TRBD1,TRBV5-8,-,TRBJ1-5,CASSPRTGVWDQPQHF,TGTGCCAGCAGCCCTCGGACAGGGGTATGGGATCAGCCCCAGCATTTT
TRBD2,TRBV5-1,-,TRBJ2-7,CASSVGLAGSYEQYF,TGCGCCAGCAGCGTGGGACTAGCGGGAAGCTACGAGCAGTACTTC
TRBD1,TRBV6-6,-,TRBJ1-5,CASTVGQGNNQPQHF,TGTGCCAGCACCGTGGGACAGGGTAACAATCAGCCCCAGCATTTT
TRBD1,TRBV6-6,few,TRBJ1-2,CASSSATGSNYGYTF,TGTGCCAGCAGTTCCGCGACAGGGAGTAACTATGGCTACACCTTC
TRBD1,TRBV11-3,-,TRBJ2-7,CASSLVETGNPISYEQYF,TGTGCCAGCAGCTTAGTCGAGACAGGGAACCCGATCTCCTACGAGCAGTACTTC
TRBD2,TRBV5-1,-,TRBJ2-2,CASSELSGQNTGELFF,TGCGCCAGCAGCGAGCTTAGCGGGCAGAACACCGGGGAGCTGTTTTTT
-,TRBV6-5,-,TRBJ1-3,CASRLRGVSGNTIYF,TGTGCCAGCCGCCTACGGGGCGTCTCTGGAAACACCATATATTTT
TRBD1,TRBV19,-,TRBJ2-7,CASSSGQDYEQYF,TGTGCCAGTAGTTCAGGACAGGACTACGAGCAGTACTTC
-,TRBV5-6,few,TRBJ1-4,CASSFQGNEKLFF,TGTGCCAGCAGCTTTCAGGGGAATGAAAAACTGTTTTTT
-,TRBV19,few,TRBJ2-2,CASRPDRRELFF,TGTGCCAGTAGACCGGACCGCCGGGAGCTGTTTTTT
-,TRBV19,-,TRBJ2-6,CASSAGLLGANVLTF,TGTGCCAGTAGTGCGGGACTGCTCGGGGCCAACGTCCTGACTTTC
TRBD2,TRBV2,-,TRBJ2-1,CASQRELYNEQFF,TGTGCCAGCCAGCGGGAGTTGTACAATGAGCAGTTCTTC
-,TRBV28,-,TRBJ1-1,CASSTPLNTEAFF,TGTGCCAGCAGTACGCCATTGAACACTGAAGCTTTCTTT
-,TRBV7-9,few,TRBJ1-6,CASSPYGGQWNSPLHF,TGTGCCAGCAGCCCGTACGGGGGGCAGTGGAATTCACCCCTCCACTTT
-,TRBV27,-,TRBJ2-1,CASSLGGYSGASSYNEQFF,TGTGCCAGCAGTTTAGGGGGATATAGCGGAGCCAGCTCCTACAATGAGCAGTTCTTC
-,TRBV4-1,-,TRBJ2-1,CASSQASGAVEQFF,TGCGCCAGCAGCCAAGCGTCGGGGGCGGTTGAGCAGTTCTTC
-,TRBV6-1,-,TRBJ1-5,CASSEKGPGGNQPQHF,TGTGCCAGCAGTGAAAAAGGCCCGGGGGGGAATCAGCCCCAGCATTTT
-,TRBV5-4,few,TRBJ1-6,CASSPYNSPLHF,TGTGCCAGCAGCCCCTATAATTCACCCCTCCACTTT
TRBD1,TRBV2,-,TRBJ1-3,CASSERTGGASSGNTIYF,TGTGCCAGCAGTGAACGAACAGGGGGCGCATCCTCTGGAAACACCATATATTTT
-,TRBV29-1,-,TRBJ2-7,CSVGVTEQQYF,TGCAGCGTCGGTGTCACAGAACAGCAGTACTTC
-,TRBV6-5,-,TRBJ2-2,CASRRVGIGSGELFF,TGTGCCAGCAGGAGGGTGGGGATTGGGTCCGGGGAGCTGTTTTTT
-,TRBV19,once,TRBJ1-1,CASSHTTDLMNTEAFF,TGTGCCAGTAGTCATACGACAGACCTCATGAACACTGAAGCTTTCTTT
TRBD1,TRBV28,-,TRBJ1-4,CASSPGGPNEKLFF,TGTGCCAGCAGTCCAGGGGGACCTAATGAAAAACTGTTTTTT
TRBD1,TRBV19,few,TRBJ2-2,CASSPRFGQGRIGELFF,TGTGCCAGTAGCCCCAGGTTTGGACAGGGGAGGATCGGGGAGCTGTTTTTT
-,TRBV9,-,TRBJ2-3,CASSVAGGAATDTQYF,TGTGCCAGCAGCGTAGCAGGTGGGGCGGCCACAGATACGCAGTATTTT
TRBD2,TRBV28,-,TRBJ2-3,CASSFVSGSVDTQYF,TGTGCCAGCAGTTTTGTCAGCGGGAGCGTAGATACGCAGTATTTT
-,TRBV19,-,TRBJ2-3,CATAIGRASDTQYF,TGTGCCACCGCCATCGGGAGAGCTTCAGATACGCAGTATTTT
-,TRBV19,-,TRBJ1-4,CASSVPDGGLNEKLFF,TGTGCCAGTTCAGTCCCGGACGGGGGCTTAAATGAAAAACTGTTTTTT
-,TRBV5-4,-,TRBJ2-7,CASSLSGGTYEQYF,TGTGCCAGCAGCTTGAGTGGGGGGACCTACGAGCAGTACTTC
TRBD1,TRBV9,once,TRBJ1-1,CASSSGQQNTEAFF,TGTGCCAGCAGCTCGGGACAGCAGAACACTGAAGCTTTCTTT
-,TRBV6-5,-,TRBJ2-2,CASSYVRDLNTGELFF,TGTGCCAGCAGTTACGTGCGGGACCTGAACACCGGGGAGCTGTTTTTT
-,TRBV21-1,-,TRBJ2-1,CASSKGGGKRNEQFF,TGTGCCAGCAGCAAAGGGGGCGGGAAGCGAAATGAGCAGTTCTTC
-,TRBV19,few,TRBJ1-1,CASVDMGRRRAEAFF,TGTGCCAGTGTCGATATGGGGAGGAGGAGAGCTGAAGCTTTCTTT
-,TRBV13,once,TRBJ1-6,CASSLQDGLGSPLHF,TGTGCCAGCAGCCTCCAAGACGGGCTTGGATCACCCCTCCACTTT
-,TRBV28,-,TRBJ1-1,CASSLPTPGQGLRAFF,TGTGCCAGCAGTTTGCCTACTCCGGGACAAGGCCTCCGAGCTTTCTTT
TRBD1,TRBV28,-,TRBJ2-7,CASSQTGLPSYEQYF,TGTGCCAGTTCCCAGACAGGGTTACCTTCCTACGAGCAGTACTTC
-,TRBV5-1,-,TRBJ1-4,CASSLDATNEKLFF,TGCGCCAGCAGCTTGGATGCAACTAATGAAAAACTGTTTTTT
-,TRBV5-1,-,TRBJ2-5,CASSLGRGRETQYF,TGCGCCAGCAGCTTGGGTAGGGGAAGGGAGACCCAGTACTTC
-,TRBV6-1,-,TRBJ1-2,CASRNREVYTF,TGTGCCAGCAGAAACCGAGAAGTCTACACCTTC
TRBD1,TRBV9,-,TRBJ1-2,CASSPSTGLLDYGYTF,TGTGCCAGCAGCCCTTCGACAGGGCTTCTGGACTATGGCTACACCTTC
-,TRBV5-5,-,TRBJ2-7,CASSANTVSYEQYF,TGTGCCAGCAGCGCAAATACAGTGTCCTACGAGCAGTACTTC
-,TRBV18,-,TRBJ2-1,CASSSIPDSNNEQFF,TGTGCCAGCTCATCGATTCCGGACAGTAACAATGAGCAGTTCTTC
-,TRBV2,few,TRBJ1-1,CASSELNTEAFF,TGTGCCAGCAGTGAATTGAACACTGAAGCTTTCTTT
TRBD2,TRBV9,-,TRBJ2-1,CASSGTSGLSYNEQFF,TGTGCCAGCAGCGGGACTAGCGGTCTCTCCTACAATGAGCAGTTCTTC